This is a list of T cell receptor beta chains from one sample in a study of blood T cell repertoires in COVID-19. TCRdb's table, derived via immunoSEQ multiplex PCR, lists solely in-frame clones and lacks some. The data contain about 180,000 clones, more than 75% of them singletons. The specimen sequenced was PBMCs or T cells enriched from blood (not recorded which). The receptor source for this set is a woman younger than 45 who had recovered from COVID-19. The CDR3 runs from the conserved cysteine through the conserved F or W. The order of the fields is D gene, V gene, J gene, clone size, CDR3 DNA, CDR3 protein. The D gene is left open where the match is weak. A row's size may be missing; if present it is once, few, many or a size class.

d_gene: TRBD1
v_gene: TRBV11-3
j_gene: TRBJ2-1
abundance: .
CDR3nt: TGTGCCAGCAGCAGCTGGGGTTTCGGGACAGGGGTTGACAATGAGCAGTTCTTC
CDR3aa: CASSSWGFGTGVDNEQFF

d_gene: .
v_gene: TRBV5-1
j_gene: TRBJ2-7
abundance: .
CDR3nt: TGCGCCAGCAGCTTAGAGGGCCAGCTAGGCGAGCAGTACTTC
CDR3aa: CASSLEGQLGEQYF

d_gene: TRBD1
v_gene: TRBV27
j_gene: TRBJ2-7
abundance: .
CDR3nt: TGTGCCAGCAGTATTGACAGGGTCGTGCCCTACGAGCAGTACTTC
CDR3aa: CASSIDRVVPYEQYF

d_gene: .
v_gene: TRBV5-4
j_gene: TRBJ2-7
abundance: .
CDR3nt: TGTGCCAGCAGCTCGGAGAGCGGGCAGGCCTCCTACGAGCAGTACTTC
CDR3aa: CASSSESGQASYEQYF

d_gene: TRBD2
v_gene: TRBV3-1/TRBV3-2
j_gene: TRBJ2-2
abundance: .
CDR3nt: TGTGCCAGCAGCCAAGCTGGACTAGTGAACACCGGGGAGCTGTTTTTT
CDR3aa: CASSQAGLVNTGELFF

d_gene: TRBD1
v_gene: TRBV5-1
j_gene: TRBJ1-1
abundance: .
CDR3nt: TGCGCCAGCAGCGAAACCGGGACAGGGTCAACTGAAGCTTTCTTT
CDR3aa: CASSETGTGSTEAFF

d_gene: .
v_gene: TRBV28
j_gene: TRBJ2-1
abundance: .
CDR3nt: TGTGCCAGCAGTTCTAGGGTGGTAAGGGGGCGCGGGACCTACAATGAGCAGTTCTTC
CDR3aa: CASSSRVVRGRGTYNEQFF

d_gene: .
v_gene: TRBV21-1
j_gene: TRBJ2-2
abundance: few
CDR3nt: TGTGCCAGCAGCAATGATGGTCGGGACGGGGGTACCTGGACCGGGGAGCTGTTTTTT
CDR3aa: CASSNDGRDGGTWTGELFF

d_gene: TRBD2
v_gene: TRBV14
j_gene: TRBJ2-1
abundance: .
CDR3nt: TGTGCCAGCAGCCAAGCTACTAGCGGGGACTACAATGAGCAGTTCTTC
CDR3aa: CASSQATSGDYNEQFF

d_gene: TRBD2
v_gene: TRBV27
j_gene: TRBJ2-2
abundance: .
CDR3nt: TGTGCCAGCAGCCCCTCCCGGACTAGCGGGAGATCCGGGGAGCTGTTTTTT
CDR3aa: CASSPSRTSGRSGELFF

d_gene: TRBD1
v_gene: TRBV18
j_gene: TRBJ1-5
abundance: .
CDR3nt: TGTGCCAGCTCAATTGAGACAGGGGCGAACAATCAGCCCCAGCATTTT
CDR3aa: CASSIETGANNQPQHF

d_gene: .
v_gene: TRBV27
j_gene: TRBJ2-7
abundance: few
CDR3nt: TGTGCCAGCAAGCCCGACAGGTCCGGCGGGGAGCAGTACTTC
CDR3aa: CASKPDRSGGEQYF

d_gene: .
v_gene: TRBV2
j_gene: TRBJ1-4
abundance: .
CDR3nt: TGTGCCAGCAGTGAATCTACGGGAAAACTGTTTTTT
CDR3aa: CASSESTGKLFF

d_gene: .
v_gene: TRBV19
j_gene: TRBJ1-5
abundance: .
CDR3nt: TGTGCCAGTAGTGAGATAAGGGGGTACCCCCAGCATTTT
CDR3aa: CASSEIRGYPQHF

d_gene: TRBD1
v_gene: TRBV3-1/TRBV3-2
j_gene: TRBJ1-2
abundance: .
CDR3nt: TGTGCCAGCAGCCAAGACGACAGGGTTGGTGGCTACACCTTC
CDR3aa: CASSQDDRVGGYTF

d_gene: .
v_gene: TRBV28
j_gene: TRBJ2-1
abundance: .
CDR3nt: TGTGCCAGCAGGACACCTTACAATGAGCAGTTCTTC
CDR3aa: CASRTPYNEQFF

d_gene: .
v_gene: TRBV28
j_gene: TRBJ1-3
abundance: .
CDR3nt: TGTGCCAGCAGTTCGCTGGGCTTCTCTGGAAACACCATATATTTT
CDR3aa: CASSSLGFSGNTIYF

d_gene: .
v_gene: TRBV6-5
j_gene: TRBJ2-2
abundance: .
CDR3nt: TGTGCCAGCAGTTCCCTTCAGGGCACCGGGGAGCTGTTTTTT
CDR3aa: CASSSLQGTGELFF

d_gene: .
v_gene: TRBV7-9
j_gene: TRBJ2-3
abundance: .
CDR3nt: TGTGCCAGCAGCCCTAGGGGCCTGAGCGCCACAGATACGCAGTATTTT
CDR3aa: CASSPRGLSATDTQYF

d_gene: .
v_gene: TRBV6-2/TRBV6-3
j_gene: TRBJ1-5
abundance: .
CDR3nt: TGTGCCAGCAGTTACCAGGGAAATAGCAATCAGCCCCAGCATTTT
CDR3aa: CASSYQGNSNQPQHF

d_gene: TRBD2
v_gene: TRBV28
j_gene: TRBJ2-7
abundance: .
CDR3nt: TGTGCCAGCAGTATACCGGGACTAGCGGATTACGAGCAGTACTTC
CDR3aa: CASSIPGLADYEQYF

d_gene: TRBD1
v_gene: TRBV5-4
j_gene: TRBJ2-5
abundance: .
CDR3nt: TGTGCCAGCAGCTTGGCCGTTGGGACAGGGGGCTCTTTTAGGGAGACCCAGTACTTC
CDR3aa: CASSLAVGTGGSFRETQYF